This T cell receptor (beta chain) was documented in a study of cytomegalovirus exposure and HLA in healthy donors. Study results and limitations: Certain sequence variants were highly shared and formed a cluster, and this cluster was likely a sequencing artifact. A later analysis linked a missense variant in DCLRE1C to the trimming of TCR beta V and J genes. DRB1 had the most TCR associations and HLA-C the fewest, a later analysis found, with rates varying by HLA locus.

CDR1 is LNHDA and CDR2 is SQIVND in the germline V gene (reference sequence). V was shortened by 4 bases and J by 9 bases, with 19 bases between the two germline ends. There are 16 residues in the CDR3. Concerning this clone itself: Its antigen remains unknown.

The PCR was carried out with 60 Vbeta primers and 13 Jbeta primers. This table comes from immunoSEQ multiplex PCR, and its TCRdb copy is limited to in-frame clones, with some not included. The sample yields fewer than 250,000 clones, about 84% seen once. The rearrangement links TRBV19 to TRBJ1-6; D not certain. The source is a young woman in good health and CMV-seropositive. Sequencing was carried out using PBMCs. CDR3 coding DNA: TGTGCCAGTAGTAGCCGGGCCGGGGTGCGGTCTTCACCCCTCCACTTT. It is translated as CASSSRAGVRSSPLHF.